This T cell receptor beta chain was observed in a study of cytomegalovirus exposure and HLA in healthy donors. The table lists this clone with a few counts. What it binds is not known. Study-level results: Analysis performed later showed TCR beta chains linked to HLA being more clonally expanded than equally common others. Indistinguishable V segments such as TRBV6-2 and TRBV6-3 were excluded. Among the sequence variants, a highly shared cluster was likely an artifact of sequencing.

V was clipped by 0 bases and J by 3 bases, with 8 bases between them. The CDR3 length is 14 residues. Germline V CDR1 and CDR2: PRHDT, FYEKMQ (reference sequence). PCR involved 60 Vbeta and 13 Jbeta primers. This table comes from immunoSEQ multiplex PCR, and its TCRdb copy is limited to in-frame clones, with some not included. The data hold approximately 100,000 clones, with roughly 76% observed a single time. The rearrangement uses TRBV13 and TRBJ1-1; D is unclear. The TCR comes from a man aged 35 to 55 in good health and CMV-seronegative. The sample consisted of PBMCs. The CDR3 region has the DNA TGTGCCAGCAGCTTAGGCCCAGCGGACACTGAAGCTTTCTTT. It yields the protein CASSLGPADTEAFF.